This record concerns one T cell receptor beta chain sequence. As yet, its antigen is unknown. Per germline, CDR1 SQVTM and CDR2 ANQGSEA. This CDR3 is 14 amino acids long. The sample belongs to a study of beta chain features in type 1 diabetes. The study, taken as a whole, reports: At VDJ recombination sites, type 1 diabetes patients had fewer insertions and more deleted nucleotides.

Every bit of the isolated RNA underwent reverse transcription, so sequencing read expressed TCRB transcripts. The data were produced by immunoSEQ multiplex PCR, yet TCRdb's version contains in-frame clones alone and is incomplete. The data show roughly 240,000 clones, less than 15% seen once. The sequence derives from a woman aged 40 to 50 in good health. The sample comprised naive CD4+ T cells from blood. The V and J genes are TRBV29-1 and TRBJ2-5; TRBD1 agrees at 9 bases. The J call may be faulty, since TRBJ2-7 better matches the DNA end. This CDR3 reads CSVEPNTGGTEQYF. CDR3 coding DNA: TGCAGCGTTGAGCCCAACACAGGGGGCACCGAGCAGTACTTC.